Reported below is one TCR beta chain. Its antigen is undetermined. The PCR contained 60 Vbeta and 13 Jbeta primers. Libraries were prepared by immunoSEQ multiplex PCR; TCRdb keeps only in-frame clonotypes and omits some of them. This sample has over 150,000 clones, with roughly 85% found just once. This specimen belongs to a study of cytomegalovirus exposure and HLA in healthy donors. Points from the study as a whole: Listed as cytomegalovirus-associated were 150 or so TCR beta chains. Analyzed later, most CMV-associated TCR beta chains appeared HLA-restricted. Analyses of presence/absence relied on an assumption of roughly uniform sequencing depth across donors.

The V gene's germline CDR1 is LNHNV and CDR2 YYDKDF (reference sequence). The CDR3 sequence is 12 residues long. The V and J ends lost 2 bases and 4 bases respectively, with 5 bases between them. Despite likely unrecorded immune exposures, the donors were nominally healthy at the time of sampling. Material for sequencing was PBMCs. V is TRBV15 and J is TRBJ1-1; tentatively, D is TRBD1 (5 bases). The TCR comes from a man aged 25 to 45 in good health and CMV-seropositive. The CDR3 nucleotides are TGTGCCACCAGCAGACAGGGCACTGAAGCTTTCTTT. Protein: CATSRQGTEAFF.